These T cell receptor beta chains were read from a single sample in a study of post-analysis software for immune sequencing data. TCRdb re-called the PCR reads with MiXCR, one entry per CDR3 protein. The sample lists 740,000 or so distinct CDR3 sequences; 53% were seen once. The sample taken for sequencing was blood. The receptors derive from a girl aged 10 to 17 with multiple sclerosis. The CDR3 runs from the conserved cysteine through the conserved F or W. The D gene is left open where the match is weak. Part of the rows lack a size; the others show once, few, many or a class for expanded clones.

>.|TRBV3-1|TRBJ2-1|TRBD2
TGTGCCAGCAGCTCCAAGCGGCGGGAGGGCCTGAATGAGCAGTTCTTC
CASSSKRREGLNEQFF
>few|TRBV20-1|TRBJ2-1|TRBD1
TGCAGTGCTAATAGACAGGGGGTCCCCAATGAGCAGTTCTTC
CSANRQGVPNEQFF
>few|TRBV2|TRBJ2-1|TRBD1
TGTGCCAGCAGGATGGACAGGGGTGGTGAGCAGTTCTTC
CASRMDRGGEQFF
>.|TRBV12-3/TRBV12-4|TRBJ1-2|.
TGTGCCAGCAGTTTAATGGGAGGTGGCTACACCTTC
CASSLMGGGYTF
>.|TRBV29-1|TRBJ2-1|.
TGCAGCGTTGAGGGGCGGGGTAGGGGGTACAATGAGCAGTTCTTC
CSVEGRGRGYNEQFF
>.|TRBV4-2|TRBJ2-7|.
TGTGCCAGCAGCAAGACCGGCAGCCCCTACGAGCAGTACTTC
CASSKTGSPYEQYF
>.|TRBV29-1|TRBJ2-1|TRBD2
TGCAGCTTACGCGGGGGAGGGGCGGGTGAGCAGTTCTTC
CSLRGGGAGEQFF
>.|TRBV7-2|TRBJ1-5|.
TGTGCCAGCAGCCCCCGGTGGAGGAATCAGCCCCAGCATTTT
CASSPRWRNQPQHF
>.|TRBV7-3|TRBJ2-1|.
TGTGCCAGCAGCCCTAACCGGGTCCAGGGTGAGCAGTTCTTC
CASSPNRVQGEQFF
>.|TRBV7-3|TRBJ2-7|TRBD2
TGTGCCAGCAGCCAAGAGCGGGAGGACGAGCAGTACTTC
CASSQEREDEQYF
>.|TRBV28|TRBJ2-7|.
TGTGCCAGCAGTTTACCCGGGAATGTAGCCCACGAGCAGTACTTC
CASSLPGNVAHEQYF
>few|TRBV7-3|TRBJ2-5|.
TGTGCCAGCAGCTTAAGGGGGGTTGGGTACCAAGAGACCCAGTACTTC
CASSLRGVGYQETQYF
>few|TRBV20-1|TRBJ2-7|.
TGCAGTGCTTCAGACAGGAGCTCCTACGAGCAGTACTTC
CSASDRSSYEQYF
>.|TRBV7-3|TRBJ2-1|.
TGTGCCAGCAGCTTAACGGAGGAGGGGGCAGCCTGGGGCAGGAACAATGAGCAGTTCTTC
CASSLTEEGAAWGRNNEQFF
>.|TRBV11-2|TRBJ2-7|.
TGTGCCAGCAGCTCAAATGATGTAGCGCTGGGCGGTTACGAGCAGTACTTC
CASSSNDVALGGYEQYF
>few|TRBV7-7|TRBJ2-1|.
TGTGCCAGCAGCTTAGGGGCAGGGCTTGACAATGAGCAGTTCTTC
CASSLGAGLDNEQFF
>few|TRBV12-5|TRBJ2-6|TRBD1
TGTGCTAGTGCCTTTACAGGGGATCCAGGGGGGGCCAACGTCCTGACTTTC
CASAFTGDPGGANVLTF
>once|TRBV29-1|TRBJ1-1|.
TGCAGCGTTCCGGGGGCTTGGACTGAAGCTTTCTTT
CSVPGAWTEAFF
>.|TRBV25-1|TRBJ1-2|.
TGTGCCAGCAGTGAATCGGGCCAAGGGTATGGCTACACCTTC
CASSESGQGYGYTF
>few|TRBV5-1|TRBJ2-7|.
TGCGCCAGCAGCGGTGTGAGGGGGTTCACCTACGAGCAGTACTTC
CASSGVRGFTYEQYF
>once|TRBV29-1|TRBJ2-7|.
TGCAGCGCCCTGGGCGGCCGATCCTCCTACGAGCAGTACTTC
CSALGGRSSYEQYF
>.|TRBV29-1|TRBJ2-5|.
TGCAGCGTTGGAGGGAGTCAAGAGACCCAGTACTTC
CSVGGSQETQYF
>.|TRBV29-1|TRBJ2-7|.
TGCAGCGTTGTCACCTACGAGCAGTACTTC
CSVVTYEQYF
>few|TRBV5-1|TRBJ2-7|.
TGCGCCAGCAGCTTGGAGGGTCGGTTCTCCTACGAGCAGTACTTC
CASSLEGRFSYEQYF
>.|TRBV7-2|TRBJ2-3|.
TGTGCCAGCAGCTTAGGGGGACGGAACGCAGATACGCAGTATTTT
CASSLGGRNADTQYF
>.|TRBV15|TRBJ2-7|.
TGTGCCACCAGCAGGTGGGGCTCCTACGAGCAGTACTTC
CATSRWGSYEQYF
>few|TRBV6-6|TRBJ2-4|.
TGTGCCAGCAGTTACGGTCCAAACATTCAATACTTC
CASSYGPNIQYF
>few|TRBV12-3/TRBV12-4|TRBJ2-7|.
TGTGCCAGCAGTTTACGGCAGTCCTACAAGCAGTACTTC
CASSLRQSYKQYF
>.|TRBV27|TRBJ1-2|.
TGTGCCAGCAGTTTATCGAGGTTCAGTTATGGCTACACCTTC
CASSLSRFSYGYTF
>few|TRBV12-3/TRBV12-4|TRBJ1-2|.
TGTGCCAGCAGTTTAGAGGGATCTAACTATGGCTACACCTTC
CASSLEGSNYGYTF
>.|TRBV10-3|TRBJ2-1|TRBD2
TGTGCCATCAGTGAGGGACTAGCGGGAAAGCAGTTCTTC
CAISEGLAGKQFF
>.|TRBV29-1|TRBJ2-5|.
TGCAGCGTTGAGGCCACAGGGGTGAGCGGGGAGACCCAGTACTTC
CSVEATGVSGETQYF